Each of the 21 T cell receptor beta chains below was sequenced from the same sample in a study of T-cell memory formation after mild COVID-19. One entry per CDR3 protein results from TCRdb running MiXCR on the 5' RACE reads. The data contain some 340,000 distinct CDR3 sequences, approximately 12% of them singletons. Sequencing used PBMCs or a T cell subset sorted from them (not recorded which). These TCRs come from a man between 18 and 35 years old who had mild COVID-19 (a few samples of this study predate the infection). Cell type and time point are not known.

The chain recombines TRBV9 with TRBJ2-1; 7 bases map to TRBD2. Germline CDR1 reads SGDLS; CDR2 reads YYNGEE. The trim removed 4 bases at V and 1 base at J, leaving 14 bases unmatched. This CDR3 spans 18 amino acids. This CDR3 reads CASSRRSRAGDSYNEQFF. The CDR3 DNA sequence: TGTGCCAGCAGCCGTAGGTCCCGGGCGGGGGATTCCTACAATGAGCAGTTCTTC.

The chain couples TRBV20-1 to TRBJ2-2, with 7 bases matching TRBD1. J was trimmed by 0 bases and V by 4 bases; bases with no gene match: 11. The CDR3 loop spans 17 amino acids. Germline-derived CDR1 and CDR2 are DFQATT and SNEGSKA (reference sequence). The CDR3: CSATKENRGPNTGELFF. In DNA, the CDR3 is TGCAGTGCTACAAAAGAGAACAGGGGCCCGAACACCGGGGAGCTGTTTTTT.

This chain uses TRBV29-1 with TRBJ2-1; D uncertain. Per germline, CDR1 SQVTM and CDR2 ANQGSEA. The CDR3 contains 13 residues. Trimming pared 3 bases from V and 3 bases from J, leaving 9 bases between. CDR3 amino acids: CSVDGAGYNEQFF. The CDR3, as DNA: TGCAGCGTTGATGGCGCAGGCTACAATGAGCAGTTCTTC.

The genes are TRBV5-6 and TRBJ2-3; D gene unclear. Looked up from germline, CDR1 is SGHDT and CDR2 is YYEEEE. The germline V and J ends were trimmed by 5 bases and 2 bases, with 18 bases remaining between them. The CDR3 runs 16 residues. The DNA of the CDR3 is TGTGCCAGCAGTCCCGGGCTGTCCCCCTACACAGATACGCAGTATTTT. This codes for CASSPGLSPYTDTQYF.

The chain links TRBV6-2 or TRBV6-3 to TRBJ2-7; D is possibly TRBD1 (5 bases). Trimming took off 4 bases at V and 2 bases at J, with 9 bases between the two ends. The CDR3 length is 13 residues. Germline V lookup: CDR1 MNHEY, CDR2 SVGEGT. The CDR3 is CASSWGRTYEQYF. CDR3 bases: TGTGCCAGCAGTTGGGGCCGTACCTACGAGCAGTACTTC.

The sample holds many counts of this clonotype. Here the CDR3 reads CASRNTGNTEAFF. The CDR3 DNA reads as TGCGCCAGCAGAAATACAGGGAACACTGAAGCTTTCTTT. V usage is TRBV5-1 and J usage is TRBJ1-1, with D tentatively TRBD1 (5 bases). Germline V CDR1 and CDR2: SGHRS, YFSETQ. V was cut by 5 bases and J by 1 base, with 9 bases left in between. The CDR3 is 13 amino acids.

In its sample, this clonotype was seen a few times. The genes are TRBV7-9 and TRBJ2-2, with D possibly being TRBD1 (5 bases). This CDR3 contains 12 residues. The germline V and J ends were trimmed by 6 bases and 10 bases, with 12 bases remaining between them. Germline lookup yields CDR1 SEHNR and CDR2 FQNEAQ (reference sequence). The CDR3 reads CASSQGAQELFF. The CDR3 DNA is TGTGCCAGCAGTCAAGGGGCACAGGAGCTGTTTTTT.

A few counts support this clonotype. This rearrangement joins TRBV20-1 to TRBJ2-1, with D hard to call. Germline-derived CDR1 and CDR2 are DFQATT and SNEGSKA (reference sequence). V gave up 1 base and J gave up 6 bases, with 7 bases separating them. This CDR3 is 12 amino acids long. The CDR3 DNA sequence: TGCAGTGCTAGAGTATGGACCAATGAGCAGTTCTTC. Translating it yields CSARVWTNEQFF.

This clonotype was seen more than once but under ten times. The chain has TRBV12-3 or TRBV12-4 and TRBJ1-5; D call uncertain. Between the trimmed V and J ends, which lost 1 base and 0 bases, there was a span of 7 bases. The CDR3 loop spans 15 amino acids. CDR3 bases: TGTGCCAGCAGTTTAGGTTCAAATAGCAATCAGCCCCAGCATTTT. It specifies CASSLGSNSNQPQHF.

This sequence joins TRBV6-5 and TRBJ1-2, with D unclear. In germline, CDR1 is MNHEY, CDR2 SVGAGI. The CDR3 runs to 14 residues. The V and J ends lost 6 bases and 6 bases respectively, with 17 bases between them. Here the CDR3 DNA reads TGTGCCAGCAGCAAGGGCGAGTCAGCACATGGCTACACCTTC. Its protein product is CASSKGESAHGYTF.

This clonotype has a count of ten or more. V is TRBV12-3 or TRBV12-4 and J is TRBJ2-1, with D possibly matching TRBD2 (6 bases). With 6 bases removed from V and 7 bases from J, the gap between germline ends came to 16 bases. This CDR3 contains 14 residues. For the CDR3, the DNA is TGTGCCAGCAGCTCCGGGACTCCCCAGAATGAGCAGTTCTTC. Residues: CASSSGTPQNEQFF.

The sample holds a few counts of this clonotype. This sequence joins TRBV5-4 and TRBJ2-3, with unresolved D. CDR1 is SGHNT, CDR2 YYREEE, per germline (reference sequence). The V end was cut by 1 base, the J end by 5 bases, with 11 bases between. CDR3 length: 14 residues. CDR3 sequence reads: CASSLTGLLDTQYF. CDR3 coding DNA: TGTGCCAGCAGCTTGACCGGGCTTCTAGATACGCAGTATTTT.

This clonotype was detected ten times or more. The chain employs TRBV18 and TRBJ1-4; no definite D call. Trimming removed 3 bases at V and 8 bases at J, with 7 bases between. Germline assignment: CDR1 KGHSH and CDR2 LQKENI. This CDR3 spans 12 amino acids. The CDR3 DNA is TGTGCCAGCTCACCCTTTACGGAAAAACTGTTTTTT. It specifies CASSPFTEKLFF.

The V gene is TRBV7-3, the J gene TRBJ2-1, with 10 bases matching TRBD2. The germline V gene encodes CDR1 SGHTA and CDR2 FQGTGA. V was clipped by 5 bases and J by 4 bases; unmatched bases: 2. The CDR3 contains 14 residues. CDR3 sequence: CASSPAGGYNEQFF. The CDR3 coding sequence is TGTGCCAGCAGCCCAGCGGGGGGGTACAATGAGCAGTTCTTC.

This chain links TRBV4-2 with TRBJ2-3, with 9 bases matching TRBD1. Germline CDR1 and CDR2: LGHNA and YNFKEQ. The junction had 6 bases not matched to a gene; V was cut back by 6 bases and J by 2 bases. CDR3 length: 15 residues. CDR3 amino acids: CASRERDRATDTQYF. CDR3 in DNA: TGTGCCAGCAGGGAACGGGACAGGGCCACAGATACGCAGTATTTT.

This clonotype has just one count. V gene TRBV20-1 combines with J gene TRBJ2-3; D call uncertain. The CDR3 is 12 amino acids. V lost 3 bases and J lost 4, with 8 bases in between. Germline CDR1 is DFQATT and CDR2 is SNEGSKA (reference sequence). CDR3 protein: CSASQSADTQYF. In DNA form, the CDR3 reads TGCAGTGCTAGTCAAAGTGCAGATACGCAGTATTTT.

This clonotype was recorded a few times. The chain carries TRBV7-2 and TRBJ2-3; no clear D gene. The germline CDR1 and CDR2 sequences are SGHTA and FQGNSA. This CDR3 is built from 12 residues. V lost 8 bases, J lost 4 bases, and 10 bases lay in between. The CDR3 spells CASGKGADTQYF. The CDR3 nucleotides read TGTGCCAGCGGAAAGGGTGCAGATACGCAGTATTTT. Using reference TRBV7-2 and TRBJ2-3 for the parts outside the CDR3, the full variable domain is GAGVSQSPSNKVTEKGKDVELRCDPISGHTALYWYRQSLGQGLEFLIYFQGNSAPDKSGLPSDRFSAERTGGSVSTLTIQRTQQEDSAVYLCASGKGADTQYFGPGTRLTVL.

The rearrangement joins TRBV12-3 or TRBV12-4 to TRBJ1-5; D gene ambiguous. V lost 5 bases and J 0 bases, leaving 11 bases between the germline ends. The CDR3 has 15 amino acids. DNA for the CDR3: TGTGCCAGCAGTGACCGGAGGGTTAGCAATCAGCCCCAGCATTTT. This gives the protein CASSDRRVSNQPQHF.

J is TRBJ1-1 and V is TRBV15; D is uncertain. Germline CDR1 LNHNV, CDR2 YYDKDF (reference sequence). The CDR3 spans 13 residues. V was shortened by 0 bases and J by 10 bases, with 12 bases between the two germline ends. The CDR3 here is CATSRDMNMGAFF. CDR3 bases: TGTGCCACCAGCAGAGATATGAACATGGGAGCTTTCTTT.

V and J are TRBV7-9 and TRBJ2-3; 8 bases are a match to TRBD1. This CDR3 has 15 amino acids. Looked up from germline, CDR1 is SEHNR and CDR2 is FQNEAQ (reference sequence). V was clipped by 4 bases and J by 7 bases; unmatched bases: 10. CDR3 loop: CASSSPGQAVYTQYF. The CDR3 nucleotides read TGTGCCAGCAGCTCCCCGGGACAGGCAGTATATACGCAGTATTTT.

This clonotype was counted ten times or more. V gene TRBV6-1 combines with J gene TRBJ1-1, with a tentative D call TRBD1 (6 bases). The germline CDR1 and CDR2 sequences are MNHNS and SASEGT. V lost 5 bases and J lost 2, with 15 bases in between. The CDR3 is 15 amino acids. In DNA, the CDR3 is TGTGCCAGCAGTTTGGGGGGGGGGCTCAACACTGAAGCTTTCTTT. This sequence encodes CASSLGGGLNTEAFF.